The 26 T cell receptor beta chains below were found in one sample sequenced in a study of cytomegalovirus exposure and HLA in healthy donors. Assay: immunoSEQ multiplex PCR; the TCRdb copy retains only in-frame clones and omits some. The sample lists some 150,000 clones, approximately 89% occurring once. The sequenced material came from PBMCs. Every receptor here comes from a man aged 18 to 29 in good health and CMV-seronegative.

This sequence joins TRBV5-1 and TRBJ2-2; 10 bases fit TRBD2. This CDR3 has 18 amino acids. The germline gives CDR1 SGHRS, CDR2 YFSETQ. V lost 4 bases and J lost 2; bases outside the gene matches: 11. The DNA for the CDR3 is TGCGCCAGCAGCCCGCCCGGCCTAGCGGGGGTTAACACCGGGGAGCTGTTTTTT. This encodes CASSPPGLAGVNTGELFF.

This sequence joins TRBV5-1 and TRBJ2-2; a possible D gene is TRBD2 (5 bases). The CDR3 spans 16 residues. V lost 0 bases and J 0 bases, leaving 9 bases between the germline ends. CDR1 is SGHRS, CDR2 YFSETQ, per germline. Here the CDR3 DNA reads TGCGCCAGCAGCTTGGACCGGGGAGCGAACACCGGGGAGCTGTTTTTT. It yields the protein CASSLDRGANTGELFF.

V usage is TRBV7-9 and J usage is TRBJ1-1; D unresolved. Trimming shortened V by 3 bases and J by 0 bases, and 5 bases separated the two germline ends. The CDR3 contains 13 residues. Germline V lookup: CDR1 SEHNR, CDR2 FQNEAQ (reference sequence). CDR3 coding DNA: TGTGCCAGCAGCTTTAGCGTGAACACTGAAGCTTTCTTT. It encodes CASSFSVNTEAFF.

J is TRBJ1-2 and V is TRBV5-1; TRBD1 agrees at 11 bases. Germline CDR1 is SGHRS and CDR2 is YFSETQ. The CDR3 consists of 19 residues. The V and J ends lost 1 base and 3 bases, in that order; junction bases with no gene match: 14. The DNA for the CDR3 is TGCGCCAGCAGCTTGAAGTCTGTGGACAGGGGGCGCTTTTACTATGGCTACACCTTC. Translated, it gives CASSLKSVDRGRFYYGYTF.

The chain joins TRBV27 to TRBJ2-7, with D perhaps TRBD1 (5 bases). CDR1 is MNHEY, CDR2 SMNVEV, per germline (reference sequence). The CDR3 runs 15 residues. V was trimmed by 1 base and J by 3 bases, leaving 13 bases between them. CDR3 sequence: CASSLYAGKNYEQYV. Here the CDR3 DNA reads TGTGCCAGCAGTTTATACGCAGGGAAAAACTACGAGCAGTACGTC.

The chain carries TRBV28 and TRBJ1-2, with 8 bases aligning to TRBD1. Losses at the gene ends were 0 bases for V and 6 bases for J; bases not matched to a gene: 6. Germline CDR1 MDHEN, CDR2 SYDVKM. The CDR3 is 15 residues long. For the CDR3, the DNA is TGTGCCAGCAGTTTATGCCCCGACAGGGGTGATGGCTACACCTTC. Amino acid sequence: CASSLCPDRGDGYTF.

This clone was seen just once. This chain links TRBV7-3 with TRBJ2-7; 8 nucleotides agree with TRBD2. In germline, CDR1 is SGHTA, CDR2 FQGTGA. The CDR3 sequence is 14 residues long. Losses at the gene ends were 4 bases for V and 7 bases for J; bases not matched to a gene: 9. The CDR3 DNA is TGTGCCAGCAGCTCCGGGGGGGCCTATCTTGAGCAGTACTTC. Translating it yields CASSSGGAYLEQYF. The entire variable domain, with the rest obtained from reference TRBV7-3 and TRBJ2-7, is as follows: GAGVSQTPSNKVTEKGKYVELRCDPISGHTALYWYRQSLGQGPEFLIYFQGTGAADDSGLPNDRFFAVRPEGSVSTLKIQRTERGDSAVYLCASSSGGAYLEQYFGPGTRLTVT.

The V and J genes are TRBV5-1 and TRBJ2-1, with 12 bases matching TRBD2. The junction had 9 bases not matched to a gene; V was cut back by 2 bases and J by 0 bases. This CDR3 is 19 amino acids long. The germline gives CDR1 SGHRS, CDR2 YFSETQ. This CDR3 is CASSLAPGLAGDSYNEQFF. CDR3 nucleotide sequence: TGCGCCAGCAGCTTAGCCCCGGGACTAGCGGGTGACTCCTACAATGAGCAGTTCTTC. Drawing the rest from reference TRBV5-1 and TRBJ2-1, the complete variable domain is KAGVTQTPRYLIKTRGQQVTLSCSPISGHRSVSWYQQTPGQGLQFLFEYFSETQRNKGNFPGRFSGRQFSNSRSEMNVSTLELGDSALYLCASSLAPGLAGDSYNEQFFGPGTRLTVL.

The chain employs TRBV4-1 and TRBJ2-7; 8 bases are shared with TRBD1. Germline lookup yields CDR1 MGHRA and CDR2 YSYEKL. The CDR3 has 14 residues. V was clipped by 4 bases and J by 5 bases; unmatched bases: 7. In DNA, the CDR3 is TGCGCCAGCAGCCGCTACAGGGGGGAGGACGAGCAGTACGTC. Residues: CASSRYRGEDEQYV.

For the CDR3, the DNA is TGTGCCAGCAGCATGGACACGAGCTCTGGAAACACCATATATTTT. It codes for CASSMDTSSGNTIYF. The rearrangement joins TRBV9 to TRBJ1-3; D might be TRBD1 (5 bases). CDR1 SGDLS and CDR2 YYNGEE come from the germline V gene. This CDR3 is built from 15 residues. The V end was cut by 4 bases, the J end by 0 bases, with 11 bases between. Full variable domain (missing parts from reference TRBV9 and TRBJ1-3): DSGVTQTPKHLITATGQRVTLRCSPRSGDLSVYWYQQSLDQGLQFLIQYYNGEERAKGNILERFSAQQFPDLHSELNLSSLELGDSALYFCASSMDTSSGNTIYFGEGSWLTVV.

This chain uses TRBV30 with TRBJ2-5, with 14 bases lining up with TRBD2. The CDR3 runs to 16 residues. After removal of 4 bases from V and 5 bases from J, the junction contained 9 bases not matched to a gene. Germline CDR1 GTSNPN, CDR2 SVGIG (reference sequence). CDR3 DNA sequence: TGTGCCTGGATTTCCGGGACTAGCGGGGGATGGGAGACCCAGTACTTC. It translates to CAWISGTSGGWETQYF.

The rearrangement joins TRBV27 to TRBJ2-1; 11 nucleotides agree with TRBD1. With 1 base clipped from V and 8 bases from J, the junction kept 4 bases outside the gene matches. The germline V gene encodes CDR1 MNHEY and CDR2 SMNVEV (reference sequence). The length of the CDR3 is 15 residues. CDR3 nucleotide sequence: TGTGCCAGCAGTTTATGGGACAGGGGGGGTCATGAGCAGTTCTTC. Translation: CASSLWDRGGHEQFF.

Of note for this clone: This specimen includes other DNA sequences encoding the same CDR3. The V and J genes are TRBV6-1 and TRBJ2-7; D might be TRBD1 (6 bases). The CDR3 runs 12 residues. CDR1 and CDR2 (germline): MNHNS, SASEGT. V lost 6 bases, J lost 0 bases, and 6 bases lay in between. CDR3 amino acids: CASRDSSYEQYF. For the CDR3, the DNA is TGTGCCAGCAGGGACAGCTCCTACGAGCAGTACTTC.

This chain joins TRBV11-2 and TRBJ1-2; 10 bases agree with TRBD1. This CDR3 region has 19 residues. The trim removed 1 base at V and 3 bases at J, leaving 14 bases unmatched. Germline V lookup: CDR1 SGHAT, CDR2 FQNNGV. The CDR3 coding sequence is TGTGCCAGCAGCTTAGGACAGGGGGCTGTGCTGGATCCCGACTATGGCTACACCTTC. Translation gives CASSLGQGAVLDPDYGYTF.

The V call is TRBV7-2, the J call TRBJ2-7; D might be TRBD2 (5 bases). Germline V gene data show CDR1 as SGHTA and CDR2 as FQGNSA. The length of the CDR3 is 14 residues. The V end was cut by 1 base, the J end by 3 bases, with 10 bases between. The CDR3 nucleotides read TGTGCCAGCAGCTTAGAAGCGGCCAACTACGAGCAGTACGTC. This translates into CASSLEAANYEQYV.

This clone showed up just a few times. Within the sample, other DNA sequences also encode this same CDR3. The chain recombines TRBV5-6 with TRBJ2-5, with D perhaps TRBD2 (5 bases). CDR1 is SGHDT and CDR2 is YYEEEE in the germline V gene. V was cut by 1 base and J by 2 bases, with 6 bases left in between. The CDR3 has 13 amino acids. CDR3 sequence reads: CASSLPGQETQYF. CDR3 DNA sequence: TGTGCCAGCAGCTTGCCGGGGCAAGAGACCCAGTACTTC. The entire variable domain, with the rest obtained from reference TRBV5-6 and TRBJ2-5, is as follows: DAGVTQSPTHLIKTRGQQVTLRCSPKSGHDTVSWYQQALGQGPQFIFQYYEEEERQRGNFPDRFSGHQFPNYSSELNVNALLLGDSALYLCASSLPGQETQYFGPGTRLLVL.

The chain has TRBV30 and TRBJ2-2; TRBD2 agrees at 11 bases. Germline V gene lookup returns CDR1 GTSNPN and CDR2 SVGIG (reference sequence). J gave up 7 bases and V 2 bases, and 3 bases lay outside the gene matches. The CDR3 runs to 14 residues. The CDR3, as DNA: TGTGCCTGGAGTTGGCTAGCGGGAGGCGGGGAGCTGTTTTTT. This sequence encodes CAWSWLAGGGELFF.

The rearrangement links TRBV30 to TRBJ2-7; 13 bases line up with TRBD2. The CDR3 length is 16 residues. CDR1 and CDR2 (germline): GTSNPN, SVGIG (reference sequence). V shed 1 base, J shed 1 base, and the junction held 4 bases outside the gene matches. In DNA form, the CDR3 reads TGTGCCTGGAGTGAGGGACTAGCGGGGCCGTCCTACGAGCAGTACTTC. It codes for CAWSEGLAGPSYEQYF.

This clone was seen only a few times. The CDR3 is CASSPSGQLQETQYF. DNA of the CDR3: TGTGCCAGCAGCCCCTCGGGACAGTTGCAAGAGACCCAGTACTTC. The V call is TRBV7-6, the J call TRBJ2-5, with TRBD1 matching over 7 bases. This CDR3 spans 15 amino acids. The germline V gene has CDR1 SGHVS and CDR2 FNYEAQ. After removal of 5 bases from V and 2 bases from J, the junction contained 8 bases not matched to a gene.

The genes are TRBV2 and TRBJ1-2; D remains unclear. CDR1 is SNHLY and CDR2 is FYNNEI in the germline V gene. The CDR3 covers 13 residues. With 4 bases removed from V and 4 bases from J, the gap between germline ends came to 10 bases. The CDR3 bases are TGTGCCAGCAGTGGTGACACCTTCTATGGCTACACCTTC. Translated: CASSGDTFYGYTF.

The rearrangement uses TRBV27 and TRBJ2-7; TRBD1 aligns across 12 bases. This CDR3 is built from 15 residues. V lost 6 bases, J lost 9 bases, and 12 bases stayed unmatched. Germline-derived CDR1 and CDR2 are MNHEY and SMNVEV (reference sequence). CDR3 bases: TGTGCCAGCAGCCCTGGGACAGGGGGCCCTTCATCGCAGTACGTC. Amino acids: CASSPGTGGPSSQYV.

This chain connects TRBV11-2 to TRBJ1-1, with D possibly TRBD1 on 6 matching bases. There are 12 residues in the CDR3. Trimming removed 6 bases from V and 7 bases from J, with 12 bases in between. In germline, CDR1 is SGHAT, CDR2 FQNNGV. CDR3 amino acids: CASSLQGLEAFF. CDR3 nucleotide sequence: TGTGCCAGCAGTTTACAGGGCCTTGAAGCTTTCTTT.

CDR3: CASIGGHSNTEAFF. The CDR3 DNA reads TGTGCCAGTATAGGGGGACATTCGAACACTGAAGCTTTCTTT. The chain is built from TRBV19 and TRBJ1-1; D might be TRBD1 (6 bases). The ends were cut back, 7 bases at V and 1 base at J, with 13 bases in the middle. CDR3 length: 14 amino acids. Germline values: CDR1 LNHDA, CDR2 SQIVND (reference sequence).

The chain is built from TRBV20-1 and TRBJ2-1; 13 bases are shared with TRBD2. After removal of 5 bases from V and 13 bases from J, the junction contained 2 bases not matched to a gene. Germline V gene data show CDR1 as DFQATT and CDR2 as SNEGSKA (reference sequence). CDR3 length equals 11 residues. The CDR3 protein is CSAGLAGEQFF. The CDR3 DNA is TGCAGTGCTGGACTAGCGGGGGAACAGTTCTTC.

The chain carries TRBV11-1 and TRBJ2-3, with 14 nucleotides matching TRBD2. V lost 5 bases, J lost 8 bases, and 9 bases stayed unmatched. The CDR3 is made up of 16 amino acids. Germline V gene data show CDR1 as SGHAT and CDR2 as FQDESV (reference sequence). The CDR3 spells CASSPRLAGGPGTQYF. CDR3 nucleotide sequence: TGTGCCAGCAGCCCCCGACTAGCGGGGGGGCCGGGTACGCAGTATTTT.

The chain couples TRBV11-2 to TRBJ1-1; TRBD1 matches 11 bases. The CDR3 contains 14 residues. V was pared by 6 bases and J by 2 bases, with 2 bases of the junction left unmatched. Germline CDR1 and CDR2: SGHAT and FQNNGV. The CDR3 region is CASSWTGGNTEAFF. CDR3 DNA sequence: TGTGCCAGCAGTTGGACAGGGGGCAACACTGAAGCTTTCTTT. The full variable domain, in which reference TRBV11-2 and TRBJ1-1 provide the parts outside the CDR3, is EAGVAQSPRYKIIEKRQSVAFWCNPISGHATLYWYQQILGQGPKLLIQFQNNGVVDDSQLPKDRFSAERLKGVDSTLKIQPAKLEDSAVYLCASSWTGGNTEAFFGQGTRLTVV.